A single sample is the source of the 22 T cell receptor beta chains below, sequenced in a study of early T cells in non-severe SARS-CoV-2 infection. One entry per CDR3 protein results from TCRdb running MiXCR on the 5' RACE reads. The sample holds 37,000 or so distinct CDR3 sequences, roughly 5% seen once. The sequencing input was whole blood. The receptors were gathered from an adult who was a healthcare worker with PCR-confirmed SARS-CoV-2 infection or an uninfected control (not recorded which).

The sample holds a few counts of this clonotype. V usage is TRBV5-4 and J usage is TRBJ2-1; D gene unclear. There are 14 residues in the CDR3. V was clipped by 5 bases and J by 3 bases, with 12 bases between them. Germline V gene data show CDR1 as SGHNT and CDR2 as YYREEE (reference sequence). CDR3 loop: CASSKAEHYNEQFF. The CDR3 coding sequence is TGTGCCAGCAGTAAGGCGGAGCACTACAATGAGCAGTTCTTC. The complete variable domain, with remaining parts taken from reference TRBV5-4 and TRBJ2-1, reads ETGVTQSPTHLIKTRGQQVTLRCSSQSGHNTVSWYQQALGQGPQFIFQYYREEENGRGNFPPRFSGLQFPNYSSELNVNALELDDSALYLCASSKAEHYNEQFFGPGTRLTVL.

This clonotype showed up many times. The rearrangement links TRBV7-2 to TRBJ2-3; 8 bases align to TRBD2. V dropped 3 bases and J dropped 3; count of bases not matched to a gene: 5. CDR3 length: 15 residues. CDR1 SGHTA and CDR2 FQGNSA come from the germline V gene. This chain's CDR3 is CASSFRGGRTDTQYF. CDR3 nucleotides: TGTGCCAGCAGCTTCCGCGGGGGGCGGACAGATACGCAGTATTTT.

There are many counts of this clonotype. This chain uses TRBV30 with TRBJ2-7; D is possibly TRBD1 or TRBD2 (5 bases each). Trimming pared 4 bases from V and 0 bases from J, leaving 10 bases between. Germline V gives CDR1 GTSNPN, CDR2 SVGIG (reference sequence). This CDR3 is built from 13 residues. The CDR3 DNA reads TGTGCCTGGAATCTCGGGACCTCCTACGAGCAGTACTTC. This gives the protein CAWNLGTSYEQYF.

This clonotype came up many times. The chain's CDR3 is CASSYQRGQDEQFF. In nucleotides, the CDR3 is TGTGCCAGCAGCTACCAGCGGGGACAGGATGAGCAGTTCTTC. The chain couples TRBV7-9 to TRBJ2-1; D is possibly TRBD1 (8 bases). This CDR3 is built from 14 residues. Germline V gene data show CDR1 as SEHNR and CDR2 as FQNEAQ (reference sequence). V was pared by 4 bases and J by 8 bases, with 15 bases between.

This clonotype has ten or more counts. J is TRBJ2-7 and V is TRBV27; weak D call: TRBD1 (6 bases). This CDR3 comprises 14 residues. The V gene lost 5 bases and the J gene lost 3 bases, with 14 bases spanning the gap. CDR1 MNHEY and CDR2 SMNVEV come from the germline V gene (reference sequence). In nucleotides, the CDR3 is TGTGCCAGCAGTCCCTGGGGGCAGGGCTACGAGCAGTACTTC. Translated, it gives CASSPWGQGYEQYF.

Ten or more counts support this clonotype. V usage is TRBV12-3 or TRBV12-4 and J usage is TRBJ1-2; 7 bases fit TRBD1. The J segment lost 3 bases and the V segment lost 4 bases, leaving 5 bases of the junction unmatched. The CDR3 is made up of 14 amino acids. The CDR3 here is CASSSPDRDYGYTF. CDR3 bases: TGTGCCAGCAGTTCCCCCGACAGGGACTATGGCTACACCTTC.

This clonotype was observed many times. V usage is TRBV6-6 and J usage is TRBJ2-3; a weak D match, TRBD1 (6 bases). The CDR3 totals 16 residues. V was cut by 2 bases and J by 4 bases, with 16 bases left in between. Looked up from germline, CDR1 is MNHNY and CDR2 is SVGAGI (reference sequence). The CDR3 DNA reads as TGTGCCAGCAGTTACCCGCGAGGCAGGGGAGCAGATACGCAGTATTTT. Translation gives CASSYPRGRGADTQYF.

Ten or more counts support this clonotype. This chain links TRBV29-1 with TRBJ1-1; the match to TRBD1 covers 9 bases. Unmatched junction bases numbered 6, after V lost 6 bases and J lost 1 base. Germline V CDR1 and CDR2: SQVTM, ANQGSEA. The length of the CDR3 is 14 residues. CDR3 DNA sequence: TGCAGCGTGGGACCGGGACAGGGGAACACTGAAGCTTTCTTT. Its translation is CSVGPGQGNTEAFF.

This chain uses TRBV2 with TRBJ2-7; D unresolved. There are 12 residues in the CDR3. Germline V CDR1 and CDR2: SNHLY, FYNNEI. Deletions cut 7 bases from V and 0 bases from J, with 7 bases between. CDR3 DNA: TGTGCCAGCACCTCGTCCTCCTACGAGCAGTACTTC. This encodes CASTSSSYEQYF.

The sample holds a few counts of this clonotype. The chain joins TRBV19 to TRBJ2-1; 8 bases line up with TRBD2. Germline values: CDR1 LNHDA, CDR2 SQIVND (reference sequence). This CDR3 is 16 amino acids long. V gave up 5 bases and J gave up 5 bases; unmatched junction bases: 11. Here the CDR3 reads CASSPPGSGRDNEQFF. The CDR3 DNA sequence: TGTGCCAGTAGTCCACCAGGGAGCGGGAGAGACAATGAGCAGTTCTTC.

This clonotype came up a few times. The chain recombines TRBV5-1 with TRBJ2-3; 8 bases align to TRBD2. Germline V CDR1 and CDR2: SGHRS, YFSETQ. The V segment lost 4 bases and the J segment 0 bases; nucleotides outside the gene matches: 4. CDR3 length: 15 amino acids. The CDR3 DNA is TGCGCCAGCAGCATTAGCGGGGATAGCACAGATACGCAGTATTTT. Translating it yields CASSISGDSTDTQYF.

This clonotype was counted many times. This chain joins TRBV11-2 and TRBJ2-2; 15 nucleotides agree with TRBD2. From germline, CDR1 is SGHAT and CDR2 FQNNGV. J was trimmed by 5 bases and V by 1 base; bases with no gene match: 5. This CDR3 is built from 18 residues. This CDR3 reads CASSLGTSGGAATGELFF. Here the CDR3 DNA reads TGTGCCAGCAGCTTAGGGACTAGCGGGGGGGCCGCAACCGGGGAGCTGTTTTTT.

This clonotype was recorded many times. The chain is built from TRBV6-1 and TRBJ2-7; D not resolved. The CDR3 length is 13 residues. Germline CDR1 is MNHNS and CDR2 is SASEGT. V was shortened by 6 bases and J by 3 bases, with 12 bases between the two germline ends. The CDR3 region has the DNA TGTGCCAGCAGCCTGACTCTCCGCTACGAGCAGTACTTC. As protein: CASSLTLRYEQYF.

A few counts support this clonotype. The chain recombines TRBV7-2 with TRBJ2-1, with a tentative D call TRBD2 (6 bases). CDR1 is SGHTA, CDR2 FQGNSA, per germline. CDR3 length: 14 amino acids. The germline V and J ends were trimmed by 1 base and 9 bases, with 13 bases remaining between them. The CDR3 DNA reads TGTGCCAGCAGCTTAGGCGGAGGGCCTAGTGAGCAGTTCTTC. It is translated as CASSLGGGPSEQFF.

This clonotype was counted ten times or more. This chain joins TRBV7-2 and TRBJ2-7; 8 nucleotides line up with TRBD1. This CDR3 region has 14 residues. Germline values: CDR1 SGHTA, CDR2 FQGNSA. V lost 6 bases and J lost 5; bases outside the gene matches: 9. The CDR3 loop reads CASSLGQGGNEQYF. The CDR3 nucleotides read TGTGCCAGCAGTCTCGGACAGGGTGGTAACGAGCAGTACTTC.

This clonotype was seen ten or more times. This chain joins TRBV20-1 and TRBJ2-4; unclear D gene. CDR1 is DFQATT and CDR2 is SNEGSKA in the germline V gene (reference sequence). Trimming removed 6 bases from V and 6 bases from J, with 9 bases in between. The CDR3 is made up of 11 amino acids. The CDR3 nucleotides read TGCAGTGCAGGGCCGGGAAACATTCAGTACTTC. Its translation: CSAGPGNIQYF.

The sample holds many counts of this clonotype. CDR3 DNA: TGTGCCAGCAGCTTGGTGGGGTTGGGAGCCTCTGGGGCCAACGTCCTGACTTTC. Amino acid sequence: CASSLVGLGASGANVLTF. The V gene is TRBV5-6, the J gene TRBJ2-6; D might be TRBD2 (5 bases). Trimming removed 0 bases from V and 0 bases from J, with 13 bases in between. The CDR3 totals 18 residues. CDR1 is SGHDT and CDR2 is YYEEEE in the germline V gene.

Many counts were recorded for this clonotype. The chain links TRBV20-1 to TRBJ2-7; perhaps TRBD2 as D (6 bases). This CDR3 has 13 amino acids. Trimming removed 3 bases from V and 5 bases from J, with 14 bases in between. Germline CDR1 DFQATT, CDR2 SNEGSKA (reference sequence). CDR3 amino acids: CSASTGRGNEQYF. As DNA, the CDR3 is TGCAGTGCTAGTACCGGGAGAGGCAACGAGCAGTACTTC.

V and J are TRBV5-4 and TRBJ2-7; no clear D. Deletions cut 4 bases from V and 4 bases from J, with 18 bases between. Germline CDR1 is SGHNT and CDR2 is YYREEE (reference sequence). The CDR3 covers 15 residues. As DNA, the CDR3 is TGTGCCAGCAGCCCCGGAGTCGTTAGGTTTTACGAGCAGTACTTC. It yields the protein CASSPGVVRFYEQYF.

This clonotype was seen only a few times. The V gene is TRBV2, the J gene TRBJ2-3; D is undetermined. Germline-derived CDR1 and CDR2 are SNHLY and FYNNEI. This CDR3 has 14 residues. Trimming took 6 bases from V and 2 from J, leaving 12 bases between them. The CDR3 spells CASRDGRYTDTQYF. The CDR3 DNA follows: TGTGCCAGCAGGGACGGAAGGTACACAGATACGCAGTATTTT.

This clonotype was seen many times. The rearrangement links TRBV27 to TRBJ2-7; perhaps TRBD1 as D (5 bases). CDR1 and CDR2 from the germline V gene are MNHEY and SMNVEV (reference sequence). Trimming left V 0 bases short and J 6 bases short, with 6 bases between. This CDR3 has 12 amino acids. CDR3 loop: CASSLSQGEQYF. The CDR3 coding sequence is TGTGCCAGCAGTTTATCGCAGGGCGAGCAGTACTTC.

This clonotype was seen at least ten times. This CDR3 is CASSNRNPPLNTEAFF. CDR3 DNA: TGTGCCAGTAGTAACCGCAATCCTCCCCTGAACACTGAAGCTTTCTTT. This chain joins TRBV19 and TRBJ1-1; D gene ambiguous. The germline CDR1 and CDR2 sequences are LNHDA and SQIVND (reference sequence). Between the trimmed V and J ends, which lost 4 bases and 0 bases, there was a span of 15 bases. This CDR3 region has 16 residues.